This passage covers 27 T cell receptor beta chains from one sample sequenced in a study of T-cell memory formation after mild COVID-19. TCRdb itself ran the 5' RACE reads through MiXCR, one entry per CDR3 protein. The sample comprises about 400,000 distinct CDR3 sequences, under 15% of which are singletons, and 22% rests with the top ten. Sequencing used PBMCs or a T cell subset sorted from them (not recorded which). The receptors here all came from a man in his late teens or twenties who had mild COVID-19 (a few samples of this study predate the infection). Cell type and time point are not known.

The V and J genes are TRBV6-4 and TRBJ1-5; tentative D call: TRBD1 (6 bases). V dropped 3 bases and J dropped 2 bases, with 11 bases sitting between them. The CDR3 length is 15 residues. Germline CDR1 and CDR2: MRHNA and SNTAGT. CDR3 sequence: CASSESRGRNQPQHF. CDR3 nucleotide sequence: TGTGCCAGCAGTGAAAGTCGGGGGCGCAATCAGCCCCAGCATTTT.

This clonotype came up a few times. The chain recombines TRBV3-1 with TRBJ2-7; unclear D gene. CDR1 is LGHDT and CDR2 is YNNKEL in the germline V gene (reference sequence). The germline V and J ends were trimmed by 1 base and 2 bases, with 12 bases remaining between them. This CDR3 is 15 amino acids long. CDR3 DNA sequence: TGTGCCAGCAGCCAAGGCTACGCGGACCCCTACGAGCAGTACGTC. It translates to CASSQGYADPYEQYV.

The chain joins TRBV20-1 to TRBJ1-4; 10 bases are a match to TRBD1. From germline, CDR1 is DFQATT and CDR2 SNEGSKA (reference sequence). The CDR3 has 14 residues. V lost 3 bases, J lost 10 bases, and 8 bases stayed unmatched. CDR3 residues: CSASPGTGVAKLFF. CDR3 sequence (DNA): TGCAGTGCTAGTCCCGGGACAGGGGTGGCAAAACTGTTTTTT.

This sequence joins TRBV2 and TRBJ1-6; no reliable D call. V was cut by 6 bases and J by 1 base, with 4 bases left in between. There are 13 residues in the CDR3. The germline V gene has CDR1 SNHLY and CDR2 FYNNEI. The CDR3 protein is CASSSSYNSPLHF. CDR3 DNA: TGTGCCAGCAGCTCGTCCTATAATTCACCCCTCCACTTT.

This chain connects TRBV7-9 to TRBJ2-7, with D perhaps matching TRBD1 (6 bases). This CDR3 is 14 amino acids long. Per germline, CDR1 SEHNR and CDR2 FQNEAQ (reference sequence). The CDR3 region has the DNA TGTGCCAGCAGCCCAGGGACATTCTCCTACGAGCATTACGTC. It is translated as CASSPGTFSYEHYV.

The CDR3 nucleotides are TGTGCCATCAGTTCACAGGGAAACACTGAAGCTTTCTTT. Encoded protein: CAISSQGNTEAFF. The chain combines TRBV10-3 with TRBJ1-1, with D possibly being TRBD1 (6 bases). Germline values: CDR1 ENHRY, CDR2 SYGVKD. V was trimmed by 5 bases and J by 2 bases, leaving 9 bases between them. The CDR3 runs to 13 residues.

This clonotype occurred a few times. The chain employs TRBV15 and TRBJ1-4, with D perhaps matching TRBD1 (6 bases). The V gene's germline CDR1 is LNHNV and CDR2 YYDKDF (reference sequence). This CDR3 has 16 amino acids. V lost 0 bases and J 8 bases, leaving 16 bases between the germline ends. The CDR3 loop reads CATSRDHGGGREKLFF. Written as DNA, the CDR3 is TGTGCCACCAGCAGAGATCATGGGGGCGGCCGAGAAAAACTGTTTTTT.

This clonotype was observed a few times. The J gene is TRBJ2-5, the V gene TRBV7-3, with D perhaps TRBD2 (6 bases). The germline V gene encodes CDR1 SGHTA and CDR2 FQGTGA. V was shortened by 5 bases and J by 5 bases, with 15 bases between the two germline ends. There are 14 residues in the CDR3. DNA for the CDR3: TGTGCCAGCAGCCCCTCGGGGGTGGTGGAGACCCAGTACTTC. It codes for CASSPSGVVETQYF.

This clonotype has a handful of counts. V and J are TRBV12-3 or TRBV12-4 and TRBJ1-2; D gene uncertain. V was pared by 4 bases and J by 3 bases, with 6 bases between. CDR3 length: 12 residues. CDR3 amino acids: CASSSQDYGYTF. In nucleotides, the CDR3 is TGTGCCAGCAGTTCCCAGGACTATGGCTACACCTTC.

There are a few counts of this clonotype. This chain links TRBV5-1 with TRBJ2-5, with 7 positions matching TRBD2. This CDR3 has 16 residues. Germline CDR1 is SGHRS and CDR2 is YFSETQ. V lost 4 bases, J lost 2 bases, and 11 bases stayed unmatched. Here the CDR3 DNA reads TGCGCCAGCAGCCCCGGTAGGGGCGGGGGACAAGAGACCCAGTACTTC. This sequence encodes CASSPGRGGGQETQYF.

The rearrangement uses TRBV13 and TRBJ2-7, with D hard to call. CDR1 is PRHDT, CDR2 FYEKMQ, per germline (reference sequence). Trimming cost V 5 bases and J 0 bases, with 14 bases left between them. The CDR3 contains 15 residues. As DNA, the CDR3 is TGTGCCAGCAGCCAAGTGGGCTCTGGCTCCTACGAGCAGTACTTC. The encoded protein is CASSQVGSGSYEQYF. Filled out from reference TRBV13 and TRBJ2-7, the complete variable domain reads AAGVIQSPRHLIKEKRETATLKCYPIPRHDTVYWYQQGPGQDPQFLISFYEKMQSDKGSIPDRFSAQQFSDYHSELNMSSLELGDSALYFCASSQVGSGSYEQYFGPGTRLTVT.

This clonotype was found a few times. This rearrangement joins TRBV5-1 to TRBJ1-2; 10 bases match TRBD1. The CDR3 sequence is 13 residues long. Germline V lookup: CDR1 SGHRS, CDR2 YFSETQ. The junction had 3 bases not matched to a gene; V was cut back by 2 bases and J by 8 bases. CDR3 coding DNA: TGCGCCAGCAGCTTTGACAGGGGGCTCGGCTACACCTTC. Its translation: CASSFDRGLGYTF.

The gene calls are TRBV5-4 and TRBJ1-1; D gene ambiguous. This CDR3 has 12 residues. V was shortened by 4 bases and J by 6 bases, with 10 bases between the two germline ends. Germline V gene sequence: CDR1 SGHNT, CDR2 YYREEE (reference sequence). CDR3 in amino acids: CASSQETSEAFF. The CDR3 DNA is TGTGCCAGCAGCCAAGAGACATCTGAAGCTTTCTTT.

The chain joins TRBV6-2 or TRBV6-3 to TRBJ1-5; 12 bases are a match to TRBD1. V was clipped by 6 bases and J by 2 bases; unmatched bases: 8. The CDR3 totals 17 residues. CDR1 and CDR2 from the germline V gene are MNHEY and SVGEGT. The DNA of the CDR3 is TGTGCCAGCAGGAAGGGACAGGGGGCGAGGGGCAATCAGCCCCAGCATTTT. Protein product: CASRKGQGARGNQPQHF.

This clonotype was detected only a few times. This chain uses TRBV18 with TRBJ2-6; D perhaps matches TRBD1 (6 bases). The CDR3 totals 17 residues. The V end lost 4 bases, the J end lost 0 bases, and 13 bases lay between the germline ends. Germline V gene sequence: CDR1 KGHSH, CDR2 LQKENI. This CDR3 is CASSLGETGSGANVLTF. The CDR3 coding sequence is TGTGCCAGCTCACTAGGGGAGACAGGCTCTGGGGCCAACGTCCTGACTTTC.

The J gene is TRBJ1-6, the V gene TRBV9; 11 nucleotides line up with TRBD1. CDR1 SGDLS and CDR2 YYNGEE come from the germline V gene. The CDR3 sequence is 15 residues long. V gave up 4 bases and J gave up 7 bases; unmatched junction bases: 4. CDR3 amino acids: CASSPWTGGNSPLHF. The CDR3 coding sequence is TGTGCCAGCAGCCCCTGGACAGGGGGCAATTCACCCCTCCACTTT.

The rearrangement uses TRBV6-5 and TRBJ2-2; D perhaps matches TRBD1 (6 bases). The CDR3 loop spans 13 amino acids. Germline CDR1 reads MNHEY; CDR2 reads SVGAGI. Trimming pared 0 bases from V and 9 bases from J, leaving 8 bases between. The CDR3 protein is CASSYSGARELFF. The CDR3 bases are TGTGCCAGCAGTTACTCGGGGGCCCGGGAGCTGTTTTTT.

This clonotype was seen repeatedly, ten times or more. The CDR3 nucleotides read TGTGCCAGCAGCTCACGGGTCACAGATACGCAGTATTTT. Translating gives CASSSRVTDTQYF. The chain carries TRBV7-3 and TRBJ2-3; unclear D gene. Germline CDR1 is SGHTA and CDR2 is FQGTGA. This CDR3 contains 13 residues. Trimming took 4 bases from V and 2 from J, leaving 7 bases between them.

This clonotype has only a few counts. The V and J genes are TRBV7-2 and TRBJ2-2; 11 bases agree with TRBD2. Trimming at V came to 3 bases and at J to 6 bases, leaving 12 bases not matched to a gene. This CDR3 region has 18 residues. Germline V gene data show CDR1 as SGHTA and CDR2 as FQGNSA. Here the CDR3 reads CASSFSTSGAFGSGELFF. The CDR3 DNA reads TGTGCCAGCAGCTTCTCGACTAGCGGGGCTTTTGGGTCCGGGGAGCTGTTTTTT. Based on the CDR3 plus reference TRBV7-2 and TRBJ2-2, the full variable domain is GAGVSQSPSNKVTEKGKDVELRCDPISGHTALYWYRQSLGQGLEFLIYFQGNSAPDKSGLPSDRFSAERTGGSVSTLTIQRTQQEDSAVYLCASSFSTSGAFGSGELFFGEGSRLTVL.

V is TRBV5-8 and J is TRBJ2-7; the match to TRBD1 covers 8 bases. Germline V gene sequence: CDR1 SGHTS, CDR2 YDEGEE. V shed 4 bases, J shed 4 bases, and the junction held 7 bases outside the gene matches. CDR3 size: 14 residues. The CDR3 here is CASSPRTGRYEQYV. In nucleotides, the CDR3 is TGTGCCAGCAGCCCCCGGACAGGGAGGTACGAGCAGTACGTC.

V and J are TRBV7-6 and TRBJ2-1, with 7 bases matching TRBD1. J gave up 9 bases and V 7 bases, and 12 bases lay outside the gene matches. CDR1 SGHVS and CDR2 FNYEAQ come from the germline V gene. The length of the CDR3 is 14 residues. DNA for the CDR3: TGTGCCAGCACCACCTCGACAGGGTCGGGTGAGCAGTTCTTC. It encodes CASTTSTGSGEQFF.

Only a few counts were recorded for this clonotype. The chain links TRBV28 to TRBJ2-5; D unresolved. The CDR3 is made up of 12 amino acids. The germline V gene encodes CDR1 MDHEN and CDR2 SYDVKM. With 5 bases removed from V and 5 bases from J, the gap between germline ends came to 9 bases. In nucleotides, the CDR3 is TGTGCCAGCAGTATTCCGCGGGAGACCCAGTACTTC. As protein: CASSIPRETQYF.

J is TRBJ2-7 and V is TRBV9; D is unresolved. The V end lost 3 bases, the J end lost 0 bases, and 16 bases lay between the germline ends. Germline V CDR1 and CDR2: SGDLS, YYNGEE. The CDR3 covers 16 residues. In DNA, the CDR3 is TGTGCCAGCAGCGCCGGTTTGGGCCCACTCTCCTACGAGCAGTACTTC. Translated, it gives CASSAGLGPLSYEQYF. The whole variable domain, remainder taken from reference TRBV9 and TRBJ2-7, is DSGVTQTPKHLITATGQRVTLRCSPRSGDLSVYWYQQSLDQGLQFLIQYYNGEERAKGNILERFSAQQFPDLHSELNLSSLELGDSALYFCASSAGLGPLSYEQYFGPGTRLTVT.

The genes are TRBV29-1 and TRBJ1-1; the D is unclear. This CDR3 spans 12 amino acids. The ends were cut back, 0 bases at V and 6 bases at J, with 8 bases in the middle. In germline, CDR1 is SQVTM, CDR2 ANQGSEA. CDR3 DNA: TGCAGCGTTGAAGACGGTGGGGCTGAAGCTTTCTTT. Translation: CSVEDGGAEAFF.

V and J are TRBV3-1 and TRBJ2-5, with D unclear. Trimming stripped 0 bases from V and 0 bases from J, with 8 bases between. Germline V CDR1 and CDR2: LGHDT, YNNKEL (reference sequence). The CDR3 is 15 residues long. In DNA, the CDR3 is TGTGCCAGCAGCCAAGAATTGGACGACCAAGAGACCCAGTACTTC. Residues: CASSQELDDQETQYF.

The V call is TRBV6-5, the J call TRBJ2-3; 11 bases agree with TRBD2. Germline loops: CDR1 MNHEY, CDR2 SVGAGI. The CDR3 contains 15 residues. The ends lost 5 bases at V and 8 bases at J; junction bases unmatched: 9. The CDR3 here is CASSSTSGGLPTQYF. CDR3 sequence (DNA): TGTGCCAGCAGTAGTACTAGCGGGGGCCTCCCTACGCAGTATTTT.

In this sample, this clonotype turned up once. The CDR3 reads CASSFSIEDGDYGYTF. The CDR3 bases are TGTGCCAGCAGTTTCTCAATCGAGGACGGAGACTATGGCTACACCTTC. The chain links TRBV28 to TRBJ1-2; unclear D gene. The germline V and J ends were trimmed by 3 bases and 3 bases, with 17 bases remaining between them. CDR3 length equals 16 residues. The germline CDR1 and CDR2 sequences are MDHEN and SYDVKM.